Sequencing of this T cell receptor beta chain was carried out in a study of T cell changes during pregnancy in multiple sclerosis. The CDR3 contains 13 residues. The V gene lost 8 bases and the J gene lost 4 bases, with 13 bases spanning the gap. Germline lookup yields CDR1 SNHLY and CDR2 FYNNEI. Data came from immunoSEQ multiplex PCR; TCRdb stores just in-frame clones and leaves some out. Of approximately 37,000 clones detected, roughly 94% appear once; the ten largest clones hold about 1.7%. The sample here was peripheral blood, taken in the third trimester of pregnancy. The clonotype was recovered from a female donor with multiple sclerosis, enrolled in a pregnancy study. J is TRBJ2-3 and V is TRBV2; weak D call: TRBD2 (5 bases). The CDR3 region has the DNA TGTGCCAGCGGACCACTAGTTGCAGATACGCAGTATTTT. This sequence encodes CASGPLVADTQYF.